Listed here are 4 T cell receptor beta chains from one sample, sequenced in a study of blood T cell repertoires in COVID-19. The table came from immunoSEQ multiplex PCR; TCRdb's copy has only in-frame clones and leaves some out. This table holds 300,000 to 400,000 clones, around nine tenths found once. Specimen: PBMCs or T cells enriched from blood (not recorded which). The receptors were gathered from a woman aged 18-30 years who had recovered from COVID-19.

The chain combines TRBV7-2 with TRBJ2-7; D gene uncertain. Looked up from germline, CDR1 is SGHTA and CDR2 is FQGNSA. This CDR3 has 13 amino acids. The ends were cut back, 2 bases at V and 3 bases at J, with 8 bases in the middle. CDR3 DNA: TGTGCCAGCAGCTTATGGGCCCTCTACGAGCAGTACTTC. Protein sequence: CASSLWALYEQYF.

The V call is TRBV7-9, the J call TRBJ1-1, with 8 bases fitting TRBD1. This CDR3 is 14 amino acids long. In germline, CDR1 is SEHNR, CDR2 FQNEAQ (reference sequence). V dropped 2 bases and J dropped 5; count of bases not matched to a gene: 4. The CDR3 here is CASSLSTGVTEAFF. CDR3 nucleotide sequence: TGTGCCAGCAGCTTATCGACAGGGGTTACTGAAGCTTTCTTT.

The V gene is TRBV5-6, the J gene TRBJ2-5, with D perhaps TRBD1 (5 bases). From germline, CDR1 is SGHDT and CDR2 YYEEEE. Trimming shortened V by 1 base and J by 1 base, and 11 bases separated the two germline ends. The CDR3 has 15 amino acids. The CDR3 is CASSLNGQGQETQYF. Written as DNA, the CDR3 is TGTGCCAGCAGCTTGAATGGCCAGGGCCAAGAGACCCAGTACTTC.

The chain employs TRBV4-1 and TRBJ1-6; D is undetermined. Trimming shortened V by 4 bases and J by 9 bases, and 10 bases separated the two germline ends. The CDR3 sequence is 13 residues long. Germline assignment: CDR1 MGHRA and CDR2 YSYEKL. The CDR3 loop is CASSLEGSSPLHF. As DNA, the CDR3 is TGCGCCAGCAGCCTGGAGGGAAGTTCACCCCTCCACTTT.